The 10 T cell receptor beta chains reported below all come from one sample, sequenced in a study of OX40 agonist ivuxolimab in advanced cancers. Clones were sequenced by immunoSEQ multiplex PCR, and TCRdb holds only the in-frame ones, with some missing. The table shows about 42,000 clones, with about 86% occurring only once. The material was CD4+ or CD8+ T cells sorted from blood, obtained in a trial of the OX40 agonist ivuxolimab. These receptors came from an adult with an advanced solid tumor such as melanoma, head and neck, liver or kidney cancer.

This chain connects TRBV6-6 to TRBJ2-7; 11 nucleotides line up with TRBD1. Germline CDR1 reads MNHNY; CDR2 reads SVGAGI (reference sequence). The CDR3 is 15 residues long. J lost 7 bases, V lost 6 bases, and 11 bases had no gene match. Here the CDR3 reads CASRPPGQGGGEQYF. CDR3 nucleotides: TGTGCCAGCAGACCTCCGGGACAGGGGGGAGGAGAGCAGTACTTC.

The chain uses TRBV9 and TRBJ2-2, with D possibly being TRBD2 (6 bases). The germline V gene encodes CDR1 SGDLS and CDR2 YYNGEE. The V end was cut by 3 bases, the J end by 4 bases, with 10 bases between. This CDR3 has 14 amino acids. Here the CDR3 DNA reads TGTGCCAGCAGCGCCGGGGACTCCACCGGGGAGCTGTTTTTT. This encodes CASSAGDSTGELFF.

This chain links TRBV6-4 with TRBJ1-1, with D possibly being TRBD1 (6 bases). The CDR3 extends over 16 amino acids. V was shortened by 3 bases and J by 1 base, with 15 bases between the two germline ends. Germline CDR1 is MRHNA and CDR2 is SNTAGT. This chain's CDR3 is CASSEHPQGKNTEAFF. CDR3 sequence (DNA): TGTGCCAGCAGTGAGCACCCACAGGGTAAGAACACTGAAGCTTTCTTT.

The chain's CDR3 is CASSLEGDTQYF. The CDR3 nucleotides are TGTGCCAGCAGCTTGGAAGGAGATACGCAGTATTTT. The J gene is TRBJ2-3, the V gene TRBV5-6, with D uncertain. Germline values: CDR1 SGHDT, CDR2 YYEEEE. Deletions cut 0 bases from V and 5 bases from J, with 4 bases between. The length of the CDR3 is 12 residues.

A single count supports this clone. The CDR3 loop reads CASSQFSGNEQFF. CDR3 sequence (DNA): TGTGCCAGCAGCCAGTTCAGCGGCAATGAGCAGTTCTTC. The genes are TRBV4-2 and TRBJ2-1; TRBD2 is a possible D gene (5 bases). This CDR3 is built from 13 residues. V lost 3 bases, J lost 6 bases, and 9 bases lay in between. Germline-derived CDR1 and CDR2 are LGHNA and YNFKEQ.

This CDR3 is CASSFGAPEATQYF. In DNA, the CDR3 is TGTGCCAGCAGTTTTGGGGCGCCCGAGGCGACCCAGTACTTC. The chain employs TRBV27 and TRBJ2-5, with a possible D match to TRBD1 (5 bases). Germline-derived CDR1 and CDR2 are MNHEY and SMNVEV (reference sequence). The V end was cut by 3 bases, the J end by 7 bases, with 15 bases between. The CDR3 is made up of 14 amino acids.

This rearrangement joins TRBV5-6 to TRBJ2-7; weak D call: TRBD1 (6 bases). The CDR3 totals 16 residues. The germline V gene has CDR1 SGHDT and CDR2 YYEEEE. Trimming left V 0 bases short and J 1 base short, with 14 bases between. Here the CDR3 DNA reads TGTGCCAGCAGCTTGGGCCGGGACAAAAGTTCCTACGAGCAGTACTTC. This gives the protein CASSLGRDKSSYEQYF.

DNA of the CDR3: TGTGCCAGCAGCCCGGACAGTTCCTACGAGCAGTACTTC. This translates into CASSPDSSYEQYF. This chain connects TRBV11-2 to TRBJ2-7, with D possibly being TRBD1 (6 bases). The CDR3 extends over 13 amino acids. V shed 5 bases and J shed 1 base, with 9 bases lying between them. CDR1 is SGHAT, CDR2 FQNNGV, per germline.

V usage is TRBV9 and J usage is TRBJ2-4; possibly TRBD1 for D (8 bases). The CDR3 sequence is 15 residues long. Germline V gene data show CDR1 as SGDLS and CDR2 as YYNGEE. Deletions cut 0 bases from V and 8 bases from J, with 15 bases between. The CDR3 DNA is TGTGCCAGCAGCGTAGGGCAGGGGGCGGGGGACATTCAGTACTTC. Its translation is CASSVGQGAGDIQYF.

J is TRBJ1-2 and V is TRBV11-2; D is uncertain. Germline-derived CDR1 and CDR2 are SGHAT and FQNNGV. V was clipped by 2 bases and J by 4 bases, with 8 bases between them. The CDR3 is 13 residues long. CDR3: CASSLTEVYGYTF. CDR3 sequence (DNA): TGTGCCAGCAGCTTAACAGAAGTCTATGGCTACACCTTC.